The entry below gives a single TCR beta chain sequence along with its context. Its antigen is not identified. The germline gives CDR1 SNHLY, CDR2 FYNNEI. This CDR3 is built from 15 residues. V shed 4 bases and J shed 0 bases, with 10 bases lying between them. Scientists made TCR beta libraries using quantitative 5'-RACE with molecular barcodes. TCRdb ran MiXCR on the 5' RACE reads and lists one entry per CDR3 protein. The sample carries approximately 440,000 distinct CDR3 sequences, roughly 17% recorded once. The sample originates from a study of CD8 T cells in ankylosing spondylitis. Findings of the study overall: Reactive arthritis synovial fluid and blood previously showed some of these motif variants. Those disease-linked clones were CD8+; they were also relatively rare in peripheral blood. Characteristic of ankylosing spondylitis blood, it appeared, was a TCR beta motif comprising eight highly homologous variants. Disease-linked clones were reportedly significantly enriched in matched ankylosing spondylitis synovial fluid.

The chain is built from TRBV2 and TRBJ1-5, with D unclear. This clonotype was obtained from a male donor with ankylosing spondylitis. Sequencing was done on a sample of blood, either unsorted or a sorted T cell fraction (not recorded which). The CDR3 protein is CASSVSAYSNQPQHF. CDR3 coding DNA: TGTGCCAGCAGTGTGTCAGCCTATAGCAATCAGCCCCAGCATTTT.